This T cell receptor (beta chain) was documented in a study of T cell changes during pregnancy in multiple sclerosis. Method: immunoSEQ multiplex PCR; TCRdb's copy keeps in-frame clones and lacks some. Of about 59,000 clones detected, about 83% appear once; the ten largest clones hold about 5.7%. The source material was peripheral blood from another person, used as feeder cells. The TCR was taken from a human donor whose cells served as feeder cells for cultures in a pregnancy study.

In nucleotides, the CDR3 is TGTGCCAGCAGTGAAGCGCTCCTCCAGCCCCAGCATTTT. Translation gives CASSEALLQPQHF. The rearrangement joins TRBV6-1 to TRBJ1-5; D is unresolved. Trimming took 0 bases from V and 7 from J, leaving 7 bases between them. The CDR3 covers 13 residues. Germline loops: CDR1 MNHNS, CDR2 SASEGT.